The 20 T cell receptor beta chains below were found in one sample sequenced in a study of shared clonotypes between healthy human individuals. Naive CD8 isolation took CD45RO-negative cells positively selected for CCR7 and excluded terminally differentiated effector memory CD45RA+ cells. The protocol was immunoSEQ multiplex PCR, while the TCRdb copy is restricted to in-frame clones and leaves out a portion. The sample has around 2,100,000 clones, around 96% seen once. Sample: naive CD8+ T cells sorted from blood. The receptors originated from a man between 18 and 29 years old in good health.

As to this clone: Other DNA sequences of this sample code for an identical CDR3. The CDR3 loop is CASSYSGGGYEQYF. The DNA for the CDR3 is TGTGCCAGCAGTTACTCGGGGGGGGGTTACGAGCAGTACTTC. The rearrangement uses TRBV6-5 and TRBJ2-7, with 7 bases that match TRBD2. The CDR3 contains 14 residues. CDR1 and CDR2 (germline): MNHEY, SVGAGI. The junction had 3 bases not matched to a gene; V was cut back by 0 bases and J by 4 bases.

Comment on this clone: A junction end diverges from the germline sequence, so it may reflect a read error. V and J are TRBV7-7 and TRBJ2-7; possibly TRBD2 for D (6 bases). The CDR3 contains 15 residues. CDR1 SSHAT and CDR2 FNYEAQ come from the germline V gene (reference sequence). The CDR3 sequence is CASSPFSGASYEQYF. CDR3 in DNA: TGTGCTAGCAGCCCCTTCTCGGGAGCTTCCTACGAGCAGTACTTC.

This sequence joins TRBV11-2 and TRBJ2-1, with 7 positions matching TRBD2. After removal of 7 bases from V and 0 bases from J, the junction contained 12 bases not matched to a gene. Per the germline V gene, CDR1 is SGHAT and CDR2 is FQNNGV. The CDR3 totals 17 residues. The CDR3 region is CASTEAFGGSSYNEQFF. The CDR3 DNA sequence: TGTGCCAGCACCGAAGCCTTCGGCGGGAGCTCCTACAATGAGCAGTTCTTC.

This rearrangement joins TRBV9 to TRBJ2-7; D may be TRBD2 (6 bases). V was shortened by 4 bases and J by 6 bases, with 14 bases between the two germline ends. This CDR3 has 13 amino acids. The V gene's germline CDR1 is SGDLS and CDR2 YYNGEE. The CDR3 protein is CASSPGLPTEQYF. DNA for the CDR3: TGTGCCAGCAGCCCGGGACTCCCCACCGAGCAGTACTTC.

The DNA for the CDR3 is TGTGCCAGCAGTTTTTCTGCCCCAAACAATGAGCAGTTCTTC. It specifies CASSFSAPNNEQFF. J is TRBJ2-1 and V is TRBV28; D unclear. Trimming took 3 bases from V and 5 from J, leaving 11 bases between them. From germline, CDR1 is MDHEN and CDR2 SYDVKM. The CDR3 loop spans 14 amino acids.

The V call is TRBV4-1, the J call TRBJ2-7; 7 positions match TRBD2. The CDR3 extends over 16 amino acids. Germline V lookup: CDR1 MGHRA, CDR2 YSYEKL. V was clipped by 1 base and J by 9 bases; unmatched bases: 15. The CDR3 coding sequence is TGCGCCAGCAGCCAAGTGGGGACTATTCCTTTAAGTGGGCAGTACTTC. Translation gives CASSQVGTIPLSGQYF.

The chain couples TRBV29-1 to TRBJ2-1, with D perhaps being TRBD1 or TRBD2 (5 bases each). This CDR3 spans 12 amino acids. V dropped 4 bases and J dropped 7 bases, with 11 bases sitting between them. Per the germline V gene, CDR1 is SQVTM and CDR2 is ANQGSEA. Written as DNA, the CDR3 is TGCAGCGTTGGAAGTTGGGGGAATGAGCAGTTCTTC. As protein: CSVGSWGNEQFF.

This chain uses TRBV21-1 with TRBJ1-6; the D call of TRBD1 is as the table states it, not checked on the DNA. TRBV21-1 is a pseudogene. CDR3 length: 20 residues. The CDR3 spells CASSKERTGPPVLNGSPLHF. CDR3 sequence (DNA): TGTGCCAGCAGCAAAGAAAGGACAGGGCCTCCCGTACTCAATGGTTCACCCCTCCACTTT.

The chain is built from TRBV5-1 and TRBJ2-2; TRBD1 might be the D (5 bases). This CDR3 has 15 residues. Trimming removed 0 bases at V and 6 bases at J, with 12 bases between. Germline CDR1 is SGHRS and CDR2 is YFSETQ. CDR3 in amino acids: CASSLDAGSPGELFF. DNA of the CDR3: TGCGCCAGCAGCTTGGATGCAGGGTCGCCCGGGGAGCTGTTTTTT.

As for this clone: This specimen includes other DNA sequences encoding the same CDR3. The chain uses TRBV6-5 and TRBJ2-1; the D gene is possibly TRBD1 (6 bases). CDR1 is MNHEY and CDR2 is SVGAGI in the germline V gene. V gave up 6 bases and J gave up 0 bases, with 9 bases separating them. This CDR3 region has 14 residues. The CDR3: CASSPQGSYNEQFF. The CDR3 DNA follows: TGTGCCAGCAGCCCACAGGGCTCCTACAATGAGCAGTTCTTC.

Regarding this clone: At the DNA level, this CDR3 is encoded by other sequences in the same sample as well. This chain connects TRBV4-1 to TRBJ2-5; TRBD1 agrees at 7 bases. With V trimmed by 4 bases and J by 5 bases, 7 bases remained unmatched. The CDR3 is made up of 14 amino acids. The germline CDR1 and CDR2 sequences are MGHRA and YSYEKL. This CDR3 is CASSPRQGGETQYF. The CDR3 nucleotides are TGCGCCAGCAGCCCTCGACAGGGTGGGGAGACCCAGTACTTC.

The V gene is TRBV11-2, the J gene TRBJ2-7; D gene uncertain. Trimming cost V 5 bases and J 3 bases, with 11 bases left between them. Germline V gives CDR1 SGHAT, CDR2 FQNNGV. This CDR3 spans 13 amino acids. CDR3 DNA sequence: TGTGCCAGCAGCCCGCATTGGAGCTACGAGCAGTACTTC. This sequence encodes CASSPHWSYEQYF.

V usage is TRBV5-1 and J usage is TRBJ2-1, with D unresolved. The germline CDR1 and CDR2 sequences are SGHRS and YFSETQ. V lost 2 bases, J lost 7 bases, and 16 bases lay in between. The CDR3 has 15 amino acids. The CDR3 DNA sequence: TGCGCCAGCAGCTTAAACGAAGCCTGGGGTAATGAGCAGTTCTTC. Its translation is CASSLNEAWGNEQFF. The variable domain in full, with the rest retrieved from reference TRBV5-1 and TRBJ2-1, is KAGVTQTPRYLIKTRGQQVTLSCSPISGHRSVSWYQQTPGQGLQFLFEYFSETQRNKGNFPGRFSGRQFSNSRSEMNVSTLELGDSALYLCASSLNEAWGNEQFFGPGTRLTVL.

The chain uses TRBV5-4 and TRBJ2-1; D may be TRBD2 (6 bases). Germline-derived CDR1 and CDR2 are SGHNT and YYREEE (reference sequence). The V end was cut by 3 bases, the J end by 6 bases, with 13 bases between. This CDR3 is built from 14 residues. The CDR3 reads CASSSGLTPNEQFF. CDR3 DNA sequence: TGTGCCAGCAGCTCGGGACTCACCCCCAATGAGCAGTTCTTC.

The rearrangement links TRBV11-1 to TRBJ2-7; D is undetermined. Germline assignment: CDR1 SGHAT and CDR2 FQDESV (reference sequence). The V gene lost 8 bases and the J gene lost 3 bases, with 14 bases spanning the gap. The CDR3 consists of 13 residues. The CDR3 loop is CASSDSSNYEQYF. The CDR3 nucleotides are TGTGCCAGCTCCGATTCTAGTAACTACGAGCAGTACTTC. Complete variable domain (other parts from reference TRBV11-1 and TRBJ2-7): EAEVAQSPRYKITEKSQAVAFWCDPISGHATLYWYRQILGQGPELLVQFQDESVVDDSQLPKDRFSAERLKGVDSTLKIQPAELGDSAMYLCASSDSSNYEQYFGPGTRLTVT.

The DNA of the CDR3 is TGTGCCAGCAGTATCGCTAAAATAACTAGCGGGGAGCAAGAGACCCAGTACTTC. Encoded protein: CASSIAKITSGEQETQYF. The chain combines TRBV28 with TRBJ2-5, with 10 positions matching TRBD2. The CDR3 is made up of 18 amino acids. V shed 5 bases, J shed 2 bases, and the junction held 14 bases outside the gene matches. In germline, CDR1 is MDHEN, CDR2 SYDVKM.

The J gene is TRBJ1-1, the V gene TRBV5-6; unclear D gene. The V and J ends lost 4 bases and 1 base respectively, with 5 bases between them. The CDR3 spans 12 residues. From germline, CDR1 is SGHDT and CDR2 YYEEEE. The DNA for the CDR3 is TGTGCCAGCAGCCAAGAGAACACTGAAGCTTTCTTT. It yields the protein CASSQENTEAFF.

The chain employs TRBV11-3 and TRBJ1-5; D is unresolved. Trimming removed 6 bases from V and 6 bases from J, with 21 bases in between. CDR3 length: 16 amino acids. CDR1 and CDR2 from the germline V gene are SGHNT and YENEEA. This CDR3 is CASRVNSGVCGQPQHF. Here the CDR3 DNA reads TGTGCCAGCAGGGTAAACAGTGGCGTGTGTGGTCAGCCCCAGCATTTT. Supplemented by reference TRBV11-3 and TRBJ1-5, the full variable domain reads EAGVVQSPRYKIIEKKQPVAFWCNPISGHNTLYWYLQNLGQGPELLIRYENEEAVDDSQLPKDRFSAERLKGVDSTLKIQPAELGDSAVYLCASRVNSGVCGQPQHFGDGTRLSIL.

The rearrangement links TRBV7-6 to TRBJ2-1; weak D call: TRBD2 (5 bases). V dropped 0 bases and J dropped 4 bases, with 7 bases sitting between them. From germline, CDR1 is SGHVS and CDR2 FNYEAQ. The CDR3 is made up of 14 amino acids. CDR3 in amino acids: CASSLAREYNEQFF. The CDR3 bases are TGTGCCAGCAGCTTAGCGAGGGAGTACAATGAGCAGTTCTTC.

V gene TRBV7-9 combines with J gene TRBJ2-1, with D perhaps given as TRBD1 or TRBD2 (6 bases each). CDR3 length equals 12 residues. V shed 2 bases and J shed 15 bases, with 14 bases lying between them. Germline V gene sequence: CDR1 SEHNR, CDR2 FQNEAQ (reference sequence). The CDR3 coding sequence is TGTGCCAGCAGCTTACTCGGGTCGGGGGCGTTCTTC. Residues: CASSLLGSGAFF.